This TCR beta chain was identified during a study of regulatory T cells in long-lasting Graves disease. Overall study context: Antithyroid drugs had been taken under 3 months by newly diagnosed Graves' patients. Study-wide results and caveats: Persistent disease was associated with favored TRBV28 usage and with favored use of TRBJ1-2 and TRBJ2-5.

Time point of the sample: newly diagnosed GD, antithyroid drugs for less than 3 months. The TCR library was made from RNA extracted from PBMCs. V gave up 3 bases and J gave up 6 bases; unmatched junction bases: 7. Germline V gene data show CDR1 as SGDLS and CDR2 as YYNGEE. This CDR3 comprises 14 residues. HTBI primers from iRepertoire and Arm-PCR of CDR3 regions yielded the TCR beta libraries. One entry per CDR3 protein results from TCRdb running MiXCR on the multiplex PCR reads. The data show approximately 350,000 distinct CDR3 sequences, with approximately 15% seen just once and roughly 27% held by the top ten. This clonotype was seen more than once but under ten times. Its antigen is still unknown. The same data also contributed to another study, on T cells in Graves' hyperthyroidism and ophthalmopathy. Per that paper: TCR CDR3 underwent first-round RT-PCR with the HTBI primer set.

The sequencing here drew on peripheral blood mononuclear cells (PBMCs), taken at new diagnosis, from a patient treated with antithyroid drugs. The clonotype was recovered from a man aged 40-55 years with Graves disease. The chain couples TRBV9 to TRBJ2-7; 9 bases fit TRBD1. The CDR3 DNA follows: TGTGCCAGCAGCGGAGGGACAGGGACCCGCGAGCAGTACTTC. Translation: CASSGGTGTREQYF.